What follows are 2 T cell receptor beta chains derived from one specimen sequenced in a study of blood T cell repertoires in COVID-19. Sequenced by immunoSEQ multiplex PCR; TCRdb stores in-frame clones only, minus some. The sample records 250,000 to 300,000 clones, 80% to 90% being singletons. The sample was PBMCs or T cells enriched from blood (not recorded which). The receptors derive from a man aged 25-45 years with acute COVID-19.

This clone was observed at least ten times. CDR3 in amino acids: CSVEIQRSYQETQYF. CDR3 sequence (DNA): TGCAGCGTTGAAATCCAGCGGTCGTACCAAGAGACCCAGTACTTC. This rearrangement joins TRBV29-1 to TRBJ2-5; D is perhaps TRBD2 (5 bases). The germline V and J ends were trimmed by 2 bases and 0 bases, with 13 bases remaining between them. The CDR3 runs to 15 residues. From germline, CDR1 is SQVTM and CDR2 ANQGSEA.

As DNA, the CDR3 is TGTGCCAGCAGTGACATCCGTCGGAGCTCCTACGAGCAGTACGTC. It is translated as CASSDIRRSSYEQYV. The chain uses TRBV2 and TRBJ2-7; D unresolved. This CDR3 region has 15 residues. CDR1 is SNHLY and CDR2 is FYNNEI in the germline V gene. Trimming pared 3 bases from V and 0 bases from J, leaving 12 bases between.